A selection of T cell receptor beta chains follows, all from one sample in a study of T cell responses to AZD1222 COVID-19 vaccine. The method was immunoSEQ multiplex PCR; TCRdb's version includes in-frame clones alone and lacks a portion of them. The profile covers roughly 140,000 clones, with just over 90% appearing a single time and around 2.8% taken by the ten largest. Sequencing used peripheral blood, obtained on day 0 of MenACWY control vaccination. The receptors stem from an adult in good health. The CDR3 runs from the conserved cysteine through the conserved F or W. Fields, in order: J gene, D gene, V gene, CDR3 length, CDR3 protein. The D gene is left open where the match is weak.

>TRBJ2-5|TRBD1|TRBV6-5|14
CASVGGQGGETQYF
>TRBJ2-6|NA|TRBV9|16
CASSVTPNGGANVLTF
>TRBJ1-4|NA|TRBV18|16
CASSPTLWGTNEKLFF
>TRBJ1-1|NA|TRBV19|16
CASTPRLGTGGTEAFF
>TRBJ2-7|TRBD2|TRBV5-1|14
CASSSAGGAYEQYF
>TRBJ1-5|NA|TRBV6-5|14
CASSFYESNQPQHF
>TRBJ2-7|TRBD2|TRBV27|15
CAVSPLREDLYEQYF
>TRBJ1-4|NA|TRBV15|14
CATSRGVGGEKLFF
>TRBJ1-2|NA|TRBV6-5|13
CASSLRGADGYTF
>TRBJ2-7|NA|TRBV21-1|16
CASSKAPSCKTYEQYF
>TRBJ2-1|NA|TRBV4-1|12
CASSQEYNEQFF
>TRBJ1-2|TRBD1|TRBV7-3|14
CASSPTGQGYGYTF
>TRBJ1-5|NA|TRBV2|14
CASSDRQVYQPQHF
>TRBJ1-5|NA|TRBV19|15
CASSMGPYSNQPQHF
>TRBJ2-1|NA|TRBV6-5|13
CASSPTGRHEQFF
>TRBJ2-7|TRBD2|TRBV28|15
CASRIEGGRQHEQYF